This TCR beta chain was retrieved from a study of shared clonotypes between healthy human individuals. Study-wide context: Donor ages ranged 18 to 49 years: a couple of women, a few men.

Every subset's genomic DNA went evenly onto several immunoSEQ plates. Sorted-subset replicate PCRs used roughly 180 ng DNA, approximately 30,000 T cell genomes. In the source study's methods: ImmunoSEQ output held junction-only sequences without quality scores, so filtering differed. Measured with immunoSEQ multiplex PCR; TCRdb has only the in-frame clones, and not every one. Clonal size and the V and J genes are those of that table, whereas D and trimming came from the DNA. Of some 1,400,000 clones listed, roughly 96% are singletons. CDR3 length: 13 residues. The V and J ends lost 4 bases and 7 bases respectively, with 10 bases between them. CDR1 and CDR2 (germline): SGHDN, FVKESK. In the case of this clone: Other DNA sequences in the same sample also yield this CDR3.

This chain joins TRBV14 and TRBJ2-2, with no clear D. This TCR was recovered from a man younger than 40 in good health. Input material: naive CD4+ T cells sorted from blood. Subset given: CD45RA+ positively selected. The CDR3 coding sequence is TGTGCCAGCAGCCCCCGGTTGGGCGGGGAGCTGTTTTTT. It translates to CASSPRLGGELFF. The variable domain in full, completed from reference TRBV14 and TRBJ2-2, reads EAGVTQFPSHSVIEKGQTVTLRCDPISGHDNLYWYRRVMGKEIKFLLHFVKESKQDESGMPNNRFLAERTGGTYSTLKVQPAELEDSGVYFCASSPRLGGELFFGEGSRLTVL.